A single sample is the source of the 8 T cell receptor beta chains below, sequenced in a study of shared clonotypes between healthy human individuals. Clones were read by immunoSEQ multiplex PCR, and TCRdb kept only the in-frame ones, dropping some. In the table there are fewer than 850,000 clones, 72% of which are singletons. The sample consisted of memory CD4+ T cells sorted from blood. Regarding subset: CD45RA-negative fraction. The receptors shown here come from a woman aged 25 to 39 in good health.

The gene calls are TRBV28 and TRBJ2-7; tentatively, D is TRBD1 (5 bases). There are 12 residues in the CDR3. Trimming removed 8 bases from V and 3 bases from J, with 11 bases in between. From germline, CDR1 is MDHEN and CDR2 SYDVKM. The CDR3 sequence is CASSGNHYEQYF. The CDR3 DNA is TGTGCCAGCTCAGGGAACCACTACGAGCAGTACTTC. Full variable domain (remainder filled in from reference TRBV28 and TRBJ2-7): DVKVTQSSRYLVKRTGEKVFLECVQDMDHENMFWYRQDPGLGLRLIYFSYDVKMKEKGDIPEGYSVSREKKERFSLILESASTNQTSMYLCASSGNHYEQYFGPGTRLTVT.

V gene TRBV11-2 combines with J gene TRBJ2-1, with 9 bases that match TRBD2. Looked up from germline, CDR1 is SGHAT and CDR2 is FQNNGV. CDR3 length: 14 residues. V was clipped by 4 bases and J by 11 bases; unmatched bases: 9. The CDR3 spells CASSSLAGARQQFF. The CDR3 nucleotides read TGTGCCAGCAGCTCGTTAGCGGGAGCCAGGCAGCAGTTCTTC.

This clone has more than one count but fewer than ten. V gene TRBV4-1 combines with J gene TRBJ1-5; D gene unclear. The germline CDR1 and CDR2 sequences are MGHRA and YSYEKL. Trimming removed 1 base at V and 3 bases at J, with 13 bases between. The CDR3 is 16 residues long. The CDR3, as DNA: TGCGCCAGCAGCCAAGGTTGGGGAGGCGTCAATCAGCCCCAGCATTTT. This gives the protein CASSQGWGGVNQPQHF.

The chain is built from TRBV30 and TRBJ2-5; 8 bases map to TRBD1. The DNA end lines up better with TRBJ2-7; the J call may be wrong. From germline, CDR1 is GTSNPN and CDR2 SVGIG (reference sequence). This CDR3 comprises 14 residues. CDR3 sequence reads: CAWSGRQGYLEQYF. In nucleotides, the CDR3 is TGTGCCTGGAGTGGGAGACAGGGGTATCTCGAGCAGTACTTC.

The gene calls are TRBV10-2 and TRBJ1-2; D unresolved. Germline V gives CDR1 WSHSY, CDR2 SAAADI. The CDR3 length is 14 residues. V lost 3 bases to trimming and J lost 4 bases, with 12 bases between them. CDR3 protein: CASSDIGGGYGYTF. The CDR3 bases are TGCGCCAGCAGTGACATAGGTGGCGGCTATGGCTACACCTTC.

The chain carries TRBV15 and TRBJ2-4; 12 bases map to TRBD1. The junction had 9 bases not matched to a gene; V was cut back by 0 bases and J by 3 bases. In germline, CDR1 is LNHNV, CDR2 YYDKDF (reference sequence). CDR3 length equals 19 residues. CDR3 loop: CATSRDRDRGLEVKNIQYF. The CDR3 DNA sequence: TGTGCCACCAGCAGAGACCGGGACAGGGGGCTAGAGGTCAAAAACATTCAGTACTTC.

This chain joins TRBV2 and TRBJ2-1; a possible D gene is TRBD2 (6 bases). This CDR3 comprises 15 residues. Germline values: CDR1 SNHLY, CDR2 FYNNEI. V lost 6 bases, J lost 0 bases, and 12 bases lay in between. CDR3 DNA: TGTGCCAGCAGGGGGGACTCCATCTCCTACAATGAGCAGTTCTTC. It specifies CASRGDSISYNEQFF.

This clone was counted a single time. The J gene is TRBJ2-3, the V gene TRBV5-5; 9 nucleotides match TRBD2. With 0 bases clipped from V and 6 bases from J, the junction kept 11 bases outside the gene matches. CDR3 length: 17 residues. Germline V gene sequence: CDR1 SGHKS, CDR2 YYEKEE (reference sequence). In nucleotides, the CDR3 is TGTGCCAGCAGCTTGGCTCTCATAGCGGGAGTGAAGGATACGCAGTATTTT. Translating it yields CASSLALIAGVKDTQYF.